The TCR beta chain under discussion was sequenced for a study of shared clonotypes between healthy human individuals. Some clones are missing from TCRdb's copy, which holds only in-frame ones; the method was immunoSEQ multiplex PCR. The data show 520,000 or so clones, about four fifths seen once. This clone was counted between two and nine times. Looked up from germline, CDR1 is SGDLS and CDR2 is YYNGEE. V shed 3 bases and J 2 bases; nucleotides not matched to a gene: 8. The CDR3 is 16 residues long. The chain recombines TRBV9 with TRBJ2-7, with 10 bases identical to TRBD2. The specimen sequenced was PBMCs. The receptor's source is a woman between 40 and 55 years old in good health. Some clones in this sample may be carry-over from other donors' samples. Here the CDR3 reads CASSAAGTSVAYEQYF. The CDR3 nucleotides are TGTGCCAGCAGCGCTGCCGGGACTAGCGTCGCCTACGAGCAGTACTTC.